This T cell receptor (beta chain) was recorded in a study of blood T cell repertoires in COVID-19 (dated by TCRdb to the early 2020s). Describing the broader study: Collaborator samples came from the United States, Italy and Spain and covered acute and convalescent phases of COVID-19. The material from the prospective study consisted of cDNA or gDNA derived from T cells, B-cell-depleted T cells, or PBMCs. Subjects who had been exposed to COVID-19, were actively infected with it, or had recovered from it provided the deeply sampled blood TCRbeta repertoires that made up the dataset. The repertoires were released in a freely available public database intended as a resource for research on the immune response to SARS-CoV-2. The samples were drawn from two sources: the first 160 participants of the ongoing ImmuneRACE study, and over 1,000 subjects contributed by 6 global collaborators. A de-identified subject ID, COVID-19 status, age in years and sex were almost always included in the sample metadata. Where available, HLA class I and class II types were taken from metadata supplied by the sample provider and were not determined by assay-based typing.

Regarding this clone: The antigen this receptor binds is unknown. Within one base of it there is no much larger clone, and no base qualities were kept.

Whole blood was collected in K2EDTA tubes by collaborating institutions according to the institutions' own protocols. For TCRbeta analysis, collaborator samples were shipped as frozen whole blood, as isolated PBMCs, or as DNA extracted from either sample type. Its CDR3 holds 14 amino acids, cysteine through phenylalanine. Only the CDR3 DNA stays, 42 bases, in frame from base 1. Cut back by 4 bases and 7 bases, the V and J ends lie 16 bases apart. From a lookup of the germline V gene (reference sequence), CDR1 and CDR2 are LGHDT and YNNKEL. TCRbeta CDR3 regions were amplified from genomic DNA using the immunoSEQ Assay, a bias-controlled multiplex PCR. For the original study's pipeline: The number of nucleated cells in each sample was estimated from the amplification of reference gene primers within the assay. To quantify the absolute abundance of each unique TCRbeta CDR3 rearrangement, sequence reads were collapsed and filtered. Productive Simpson clonality was computed per sample as the square root of Simpson's diversity index over productive rearrangements. The table comes from immuneACCESS by way of TCRdb, which keeps in-frame sequences with V and J called. Part of the clones is missing from these tables; in studies checked, under half for an unresolved V gene and the rest for unknown reasons. V, J and clone size reflect that table, while D and trimming were determined from the DNA. This sample lists 25,000 to 40,000 clones; about 90% were detected once. Roughly 5.2% of the sample belongs to the ten largest clones.

Overall results and qualifications from the work: How much clinical and demographic metadata was included differed by source and by participant, and the metadata was provided uncurated.

The V gene is TRBV3-1 (or the pseudogene TRBV3-2) and the J gene is TRBJ1-2, with a tentative D gene TRBD1 over 6 matching bases. The clonotype was recovered from a human donor in a cohort sampled during active COVID-19. Sequenced material: peripheral blood. The sequenced DNA: TGTGCCAGCAGCCCCGGCAGGGGAGTTACTGGCTACACCTTC. This is translated as CASSPGRGVTGYTF.